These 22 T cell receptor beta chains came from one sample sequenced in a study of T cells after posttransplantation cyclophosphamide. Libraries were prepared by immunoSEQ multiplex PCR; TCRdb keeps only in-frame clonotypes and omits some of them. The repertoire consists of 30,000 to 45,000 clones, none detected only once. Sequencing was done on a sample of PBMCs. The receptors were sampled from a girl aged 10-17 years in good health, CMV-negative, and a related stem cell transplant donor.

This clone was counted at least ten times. In DNA form, the CDR3 reads TGTGCCAGCAGCTCGAATACAGGATTTAACGAGCAGTACTTC. Protein product: CASSSNTGFNEQYF. V is TRBV11-1 and J is TRBJ2-7; D may be TRBD1 (5 bases). Trimming took off 4 bases at V and 5 bases at J, with 15 bases between the two ends. The CDR3 totals 14 residues. Germline loops: CDR1 SGHAT, CDR2 FQDESV (reference sequence). The variable domain in full, completed from reference TRBV11-1 and TRBJ2-7, reads EAEVAQSPRYKITEKSQAVAFWCDPISGHATLYWYRQILGQGPELLVQFQDESVVDDSQLPKDRFSAERLKGVDSTLKIQPAELGDSAMYLCASSSNTGFNEQYFGPGTRLTVT.

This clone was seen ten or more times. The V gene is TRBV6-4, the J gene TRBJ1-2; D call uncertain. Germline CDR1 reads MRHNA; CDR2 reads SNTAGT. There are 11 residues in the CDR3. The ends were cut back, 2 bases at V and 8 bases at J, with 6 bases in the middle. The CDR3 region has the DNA TGTGCCAGCAGTGACGGAGGGGGCTACACCTTC. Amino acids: CASSDGGGYTF.

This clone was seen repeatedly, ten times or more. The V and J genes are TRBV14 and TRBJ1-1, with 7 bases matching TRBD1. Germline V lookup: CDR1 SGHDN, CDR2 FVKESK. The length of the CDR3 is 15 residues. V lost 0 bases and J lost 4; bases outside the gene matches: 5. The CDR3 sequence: CASSQDLNRGTEAFF. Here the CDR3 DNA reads TGTGCCAGCAGCCAAGATTTGAACAGGGGCACTGAAGCTTTCTTT.

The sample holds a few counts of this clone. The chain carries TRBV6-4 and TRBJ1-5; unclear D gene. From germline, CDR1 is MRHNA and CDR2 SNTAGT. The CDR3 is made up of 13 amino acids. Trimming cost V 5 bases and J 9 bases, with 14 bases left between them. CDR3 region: CASSLEAGGPQHF. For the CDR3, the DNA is TGTGCCAGCAGTTTAGAAGCGGGCGGGCCCCAGCATTTT.

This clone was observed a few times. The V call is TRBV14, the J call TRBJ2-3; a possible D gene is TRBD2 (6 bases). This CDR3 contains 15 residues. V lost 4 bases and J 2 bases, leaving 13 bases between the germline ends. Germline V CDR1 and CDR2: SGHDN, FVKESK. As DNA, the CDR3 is TGTGCCAGCAGCCCGGGGACTTTCGTCACAGATACGCAGTATTTT. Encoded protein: CASSPGTFVTDTQYF.

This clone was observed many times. Here the CDR3 reads CASSSDRQNEQFF. DNA of the CDR3: TGTGCCAGCAGCTCCGACAGGCAAAATGAGCAGTTCTTC. This rearrangement joins TRBV7-3 to TRBJ2-1, with TRBD1 as a possible D gene (6 bases). Trimming took 4 bases from V and 7 from J, leaving 11 bases between them. The germline gives CDR1 SGHTA, CDR2 FQGTGA. The CDR3 loop spans 13 amino acids.

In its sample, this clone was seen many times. CDR3 protein: CASSPIVGSGEQYF. CDR3 DNA: TGTGCCAGCAGCCCCATAGTGGGTTCGGGGGAGCAGTACTTC. The genes are TRBV13 and TRBJ2-7, with D possibly being TRBD2 (5 bases). The germline gives CDR1 PRHDT, CDR2 FYEKMQ (reference sequence). This CDR3 is 14 amino acids long. Trimming took 5 bases from V and 7 from J, leaving 18 bases between them.

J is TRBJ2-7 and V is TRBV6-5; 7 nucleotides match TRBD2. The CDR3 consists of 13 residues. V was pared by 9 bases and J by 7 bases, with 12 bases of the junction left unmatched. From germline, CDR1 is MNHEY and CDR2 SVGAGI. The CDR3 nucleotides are TGTGCCAGTACTACGGGAGGCCGGGGGGAGCAGTACTTC. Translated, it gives CASTTGGRGEQYF.

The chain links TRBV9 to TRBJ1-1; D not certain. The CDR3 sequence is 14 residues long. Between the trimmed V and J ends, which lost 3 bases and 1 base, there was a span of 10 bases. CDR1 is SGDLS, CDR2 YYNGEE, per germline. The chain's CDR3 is CASSGASGNTEAFF. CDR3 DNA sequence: TGTGCCAGCAGCGGCGCCTCGGGGAACACTGAAGCTTTCTTT.

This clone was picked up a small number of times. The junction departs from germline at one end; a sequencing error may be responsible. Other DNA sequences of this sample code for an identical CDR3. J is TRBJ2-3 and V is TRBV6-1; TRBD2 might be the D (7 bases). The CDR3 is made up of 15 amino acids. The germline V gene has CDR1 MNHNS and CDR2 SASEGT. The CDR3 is CASSEKAGAPDTQYF. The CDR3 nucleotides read TGTGCTAGCAGTGAAAAGGCGGGGGCCCCAGATACGCAGTATTTT.

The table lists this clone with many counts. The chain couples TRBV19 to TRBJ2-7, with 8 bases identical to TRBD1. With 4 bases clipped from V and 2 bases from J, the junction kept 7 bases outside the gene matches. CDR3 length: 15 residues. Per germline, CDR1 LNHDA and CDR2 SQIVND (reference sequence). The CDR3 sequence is CASSKQDRETYEQYF. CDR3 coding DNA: TGTGCCAGTAGTAAACAGGACAGGGAGACCTACGAGCAGTACTTC.

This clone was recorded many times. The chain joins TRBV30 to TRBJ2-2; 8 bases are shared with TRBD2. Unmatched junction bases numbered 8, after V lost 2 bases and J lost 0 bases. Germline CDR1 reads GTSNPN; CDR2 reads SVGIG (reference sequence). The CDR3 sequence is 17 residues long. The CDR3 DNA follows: TGTGCCTGGAGTTTTACCAGGACTAGCTCGAACACCGGGGAGCTGTTTTTT. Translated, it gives CAWSFTRTSSNTGELFF.

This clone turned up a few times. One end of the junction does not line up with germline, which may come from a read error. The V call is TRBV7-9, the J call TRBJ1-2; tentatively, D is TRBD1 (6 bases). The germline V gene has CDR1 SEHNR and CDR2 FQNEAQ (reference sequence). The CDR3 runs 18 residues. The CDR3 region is CASSSREILDRSPYGHTF. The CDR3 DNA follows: TGTGCCAGCAGCTCCAGAGAAATCTTGGACAGATCTCCTTATGGCCACACCTTC.

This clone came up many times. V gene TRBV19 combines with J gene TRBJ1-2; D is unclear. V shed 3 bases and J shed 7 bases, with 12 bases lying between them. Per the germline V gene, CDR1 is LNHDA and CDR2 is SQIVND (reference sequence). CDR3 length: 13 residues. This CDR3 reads CASSMRGLAGYTF. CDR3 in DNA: TGTGCCAGTAGTATGAGAGGTTTGGCTGGCTACACCTTC.

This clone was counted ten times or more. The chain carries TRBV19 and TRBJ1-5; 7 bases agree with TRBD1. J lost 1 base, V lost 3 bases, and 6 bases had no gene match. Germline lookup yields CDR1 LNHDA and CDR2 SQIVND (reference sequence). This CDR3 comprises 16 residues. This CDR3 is CASSIRTGRSNQPQHF. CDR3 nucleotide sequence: TGTGCCAGTAGTATCCGGACAGGACGGAGCAATCAGCCCCAGCATTTT.

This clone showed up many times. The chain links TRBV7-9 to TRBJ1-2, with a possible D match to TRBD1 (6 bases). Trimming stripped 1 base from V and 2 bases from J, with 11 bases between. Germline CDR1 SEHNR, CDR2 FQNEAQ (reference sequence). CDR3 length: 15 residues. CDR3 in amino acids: CASSLGVGTNYGYTF. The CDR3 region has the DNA TGTGCCAGCAGCTTAGGGGTCGGGACAAACTATGGCTACACCTTC.

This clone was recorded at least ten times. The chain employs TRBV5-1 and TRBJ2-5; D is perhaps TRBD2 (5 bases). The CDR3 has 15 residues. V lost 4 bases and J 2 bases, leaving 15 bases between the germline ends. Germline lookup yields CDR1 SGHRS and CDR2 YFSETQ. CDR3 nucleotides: TGCGCCAGCAGCGCCTACTCGGGGATACAAGAGACCCAGTACTTC. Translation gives CASSAYSGIQETQYF.

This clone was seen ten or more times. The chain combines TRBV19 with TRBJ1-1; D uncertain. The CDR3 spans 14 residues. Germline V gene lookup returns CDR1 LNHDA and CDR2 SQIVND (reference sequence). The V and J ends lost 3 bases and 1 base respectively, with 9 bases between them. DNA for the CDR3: TGTGCCAGTAGTATCGGGGTGGCGAACACTGAAGCTTTCTTT. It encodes CASSIGVANTEAFF.

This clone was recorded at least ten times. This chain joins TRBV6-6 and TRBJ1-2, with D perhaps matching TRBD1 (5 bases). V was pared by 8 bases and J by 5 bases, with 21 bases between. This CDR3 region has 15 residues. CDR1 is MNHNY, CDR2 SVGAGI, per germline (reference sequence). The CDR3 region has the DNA TGTGCCAGCGAAGGGGTCGGCACCGATGGGTATGGCTACACCTTC. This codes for CASEGVGTDGYGYTF.

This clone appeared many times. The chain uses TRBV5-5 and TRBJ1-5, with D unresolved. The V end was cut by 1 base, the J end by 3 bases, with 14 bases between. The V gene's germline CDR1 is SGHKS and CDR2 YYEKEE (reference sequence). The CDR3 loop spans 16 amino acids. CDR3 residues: CASSLKILRDNQPQHF. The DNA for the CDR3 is TGTGCCAGCAGCTTGAAAATCTTAAGAGACAATCAGCCCCAGCATTTT.

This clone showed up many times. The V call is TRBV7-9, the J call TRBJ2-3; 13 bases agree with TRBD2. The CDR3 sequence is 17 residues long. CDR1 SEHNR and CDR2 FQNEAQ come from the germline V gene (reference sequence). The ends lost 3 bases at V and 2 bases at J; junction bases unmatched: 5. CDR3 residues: CASSLTGTSGATDTQYF. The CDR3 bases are TGTGCCAGCAGCTTGACAGGGACTAGCGGGGCCACAGATACGCAGTATTTT.

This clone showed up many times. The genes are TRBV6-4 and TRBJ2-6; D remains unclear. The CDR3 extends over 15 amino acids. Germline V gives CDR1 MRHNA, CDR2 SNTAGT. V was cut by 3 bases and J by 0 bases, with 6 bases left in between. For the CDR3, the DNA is TGTGCCAGCAGTGATCACAGCTCTGGGGCCAACGTCCTGACTTTC. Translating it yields CASSDHSSGANVLTF.